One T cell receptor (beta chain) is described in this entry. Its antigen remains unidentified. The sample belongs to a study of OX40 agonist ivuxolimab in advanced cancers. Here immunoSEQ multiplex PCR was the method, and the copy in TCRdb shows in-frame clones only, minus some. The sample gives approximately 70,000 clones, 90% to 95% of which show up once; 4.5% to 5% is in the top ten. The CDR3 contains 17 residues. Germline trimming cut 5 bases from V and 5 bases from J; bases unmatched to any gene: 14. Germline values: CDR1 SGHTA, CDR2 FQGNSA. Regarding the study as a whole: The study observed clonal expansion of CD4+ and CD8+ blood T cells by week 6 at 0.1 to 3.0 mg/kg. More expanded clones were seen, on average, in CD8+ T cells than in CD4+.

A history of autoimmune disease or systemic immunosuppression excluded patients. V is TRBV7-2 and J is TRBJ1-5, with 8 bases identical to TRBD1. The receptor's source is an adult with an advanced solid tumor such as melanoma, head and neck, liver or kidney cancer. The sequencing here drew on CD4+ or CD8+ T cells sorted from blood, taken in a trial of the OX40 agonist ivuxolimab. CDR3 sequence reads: CASSGRTGIGIDQPQHF. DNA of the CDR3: TGTGCCAGCAGCGGACGGACAGGGATTGGTATAGATCAGCCCCAGCATTTT.